The 2 T cell receptor beta chains below all came from one sample that was sequenced in a study of T cell responses to AZD1222 COVID-19 vaccine (dated by TCRdb to about 2021). The sample's time point label, in plain terms: about 28 days (+/-7) after the second vaccine dose. Libraries were prepared through the immunoSEQ multiplex PCR assay. As stored in TCRdb, this immuneACCESS dataset retains in-frame rearrangements with V and J assigned. A fraction of the clones does not appear; measured against another copy, unresolved V genes explain less than half of the discrepancy, and the remainder lacks a known reason. This sample gives some 100,000 clones in total; approximately 90% of them show up just once. Jointly, the top ten make up 7.1% of the sample. Sample: peripheral blood, taken 28 days after the second AZD1222 dose. The source is an adult who received the AZD1222 COVID-19 vaccine.

The chain uses TRBV12-3 or TRBV12-4 and TRBJ1-2; no firm D call. The V end lost 3 bases, the J end lost 4 bases, and 9 bases lay between the germline ends. The CDR3 extends over 13 amino acids. CDR3 nucleotides: TGTGCCAGCAGTTTTATGGGGAGCTATGGCTACACCTTC. Protein product: CASSFMGSYGYTF.

The chain links TRBV5-1 to TRBJ2-7, with 7 bases fitting TRBD1. Trimming removed 1 base from V and 5 bases from J; junction bases left unmatched: 6. This CDR3 is built from 14 residues. The V gene's germline CDR1 is SGHRS and CDR2 YFSETQ. CDR3 DNA: TGCGCCAGCAGCTTGTGGGACAGCCTCCACGAGCAGTACTTC. It is translated as CASSLWDSLHEQYF.